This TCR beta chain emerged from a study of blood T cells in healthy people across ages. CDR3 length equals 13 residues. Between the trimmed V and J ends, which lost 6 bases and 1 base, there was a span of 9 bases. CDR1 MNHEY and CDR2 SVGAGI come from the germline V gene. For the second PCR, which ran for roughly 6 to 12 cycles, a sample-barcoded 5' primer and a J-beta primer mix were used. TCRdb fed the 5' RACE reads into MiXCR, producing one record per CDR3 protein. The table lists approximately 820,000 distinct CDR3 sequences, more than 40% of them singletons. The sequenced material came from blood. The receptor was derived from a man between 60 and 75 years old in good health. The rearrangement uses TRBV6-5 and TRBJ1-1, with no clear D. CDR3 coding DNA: TGTGCCAGCAGCTGGGAGGAGAACACTGAAGCTTTCTTT. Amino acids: CASSWEENTEAFF.